The text below deals with one TCR beta chain. This record comes from a study of blood T cell repertoires in COVID-19. Study-level information: Italy, Spain and the United States were the sources of the convalescent and acute COVID-19 samples. PBMCs, B-cell-depleted T cells, or T cells were the source of the cDNA or gDNA that made up the material.

CDR3 size: 14 residues. With V trimmed by 5 bases and J by 9 bases, 11 bases remained unmatched. The germline gives CDR1 SGHRS, CDR2 YFSETQ. Original data processing: Counts of nucleated cells, estimated from reference gene primer amplification, were obtained. The assay was immunoSEQ multiplex PCR, and TCRdb's table has in-frame clones only and misses some. V, J and clone size derive from that table, while D and trimming were established from the DNA sequence. Seen here are roughly 240,000 clones, around 78% observed once, and the top ten hold less than 6%. Sequencing was performed on peripheral blood. This receptor was identified in a man in his 60s who had recovered from COVID-19. The chain is built from TRBV5-1 and TRBJ2-1; 7 bases line up with TRBD2. The chain's CDR3 is CASSQAGVLGEQFF. The DNA of the CDR3 is TGCGCCAGCAGTCAGGCGGGAGTCTTGGGTGAGCAGTTCTTC.